The sequence of this T cell receptor beta chain was determined in a study of cytomegalovirus exposure and HLA in healthy donors. Whole-study results and caveats: Rare TCR sequences predominated, though certain public TCRs were found in many donors. According to a subsequent analysis, TCR clusters from the first cohort were inclined to appear together in the roughly 120 validation repertoires. There were about 160 TCR beta chains listed as cytomegalovirus-associated.

The assay was immunoSEQ multiplex PCR, and TCRdb's table has in-frame clones only and misses some. The table includes around 400,000 clones, 80% to 90% detected once. Trimming cost V 1 base and J 8 bases; bases outside gene matches: 3. The CDR3 sequence is 14 residues long. From germline, CDR1 is SNHLY and CDR2 FYNNEI. This clone was seen only a few times. Its specificity is unknown. These donors were members of the 120-subject validation cohort, a group separate from the approximately 670-subject first cohort. V is TRBV2 and J is TRBJ1-4, with 8 nucleotides matching TRBD1. The sequencing input was PBMCs. The source of this sequence is a woman under 30 in good health and CMV-seronegative. The CDR3 is CASSEGRDREKLFF. CDR3 sequence (DNA): TGTGCCAGCAGTGAAGGTCGGGACAGGGAAAAACTGTTTTTT.